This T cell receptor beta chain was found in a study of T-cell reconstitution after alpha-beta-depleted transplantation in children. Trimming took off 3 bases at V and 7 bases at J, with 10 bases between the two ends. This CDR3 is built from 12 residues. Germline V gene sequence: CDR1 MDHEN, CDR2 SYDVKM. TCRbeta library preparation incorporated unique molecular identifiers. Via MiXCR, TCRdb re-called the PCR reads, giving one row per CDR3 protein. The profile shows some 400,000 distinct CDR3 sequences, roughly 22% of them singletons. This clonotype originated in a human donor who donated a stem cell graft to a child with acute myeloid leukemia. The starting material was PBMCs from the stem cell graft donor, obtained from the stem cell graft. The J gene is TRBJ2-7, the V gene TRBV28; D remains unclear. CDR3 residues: CASSFGAGEQYF. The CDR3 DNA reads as TGTGCCAGCAGTTTTGGTGCAGGAGAGCAGTACTTC.